This entry describes one T cell receptor beta chain. Its antigen is unknown. At one boundary the junction diverges from the germline segment, which might be a read error. This sample is drawn from a study of post-analysis software for immune sequencing data. Points from the study as a whole: Included in a set of roughly five TRBV segments more frequent in patients than controls were TRBV5-6, TRBV5-1 and TRBV20-1. Samples made in the same batch grouped tightly together by F measure.

Carried by the TCR beta cDNA libraries were unique molecular identifiers. TCRdb independently ran MiXCR on the PCR reads; one entry per CDR3 protein. This sample has roughly 400,000 distinct CDR3 sequences, with more than 30% found just once. Germline lookup yields CDR1 SGHRS and CDR2 YFSETQ. This CDR3 contains 13 residues. Sample: blood. This receptor was taken from a girl aged 2 to 9 with multiple sclerosis. The rearrangement joins TRBV5-1 to TRBJ1-1; no reliable D call. CDR3 region: CSSSLEWDTEAFF. In DNA form, the CDR3 reads TGCTCCAGCAGCTTGGAATGGGACACTGAAGCTTTCTTT.